This T cell receptor (beta chain) was identified during a study of regulatory T cells in long-lasting Graves disease. Germline trimming cut 4 bases from V and 2 bases from J; bases unmatched to any gene: 1. Germline V CDR1 and CDR2: SNHLY, FYNNEI. The CDR3 length is 14 residues. The time point is: persistent/refractory GD, antithyroid drugs over 5 years with positive TRAb. RNA extracted from PBMCs served as the sequencing template. According to the study, TCR beta libraries were built with iRepertoire HTBI primers and CDR3-region Arm-PCR. One entry per CDR3 protein, called by TCRdb with MiXCR from the multiplex PCR reads. The data contain about 400,000 distinct CDR3 sequences, more than 20% of them seen just once; the ten biggest clones take up around 20%. This clonotype was seen ten or more times.

The origin of this receptor is a female donor with Graves disease. The chain couples TRBV2 to TRBJ1-5; 8 bases map to TRBD1. The material sequenced was peripheral blood mononuclear cells (PBMCs), taken when the disease was refractory, from a patient treated with antithyroid drugs. For the CDR3, the DNA is TGTGCCAGCAGTGTGGGACAGGGCAATCAGCCCCAGCATTTT. As protein: CASSVGQGNQPQHF.